This record concerns one T cell receptor (beta chain) sequence. Germline-derived CDR1 and CDR2 are SQVTM and ANQGSEA. CDR3 length equals 16 residues. The data belong to a study of CXCR3-negative and CXCR3-positive naive CD8 T cells. With UMI labels, 5' RACE was used to prepare the TRB cDNA libraries. After re-calling the 5' RACE reads, TCRdb lists one entry per CDR3 protein, DNA absent. The repertoire table contains about 82,000 distinct CDR3 sequences. The rearrangement joins TRBV29-1 to TRBJ1-2; as DNA is missing, the TRBD1 call by TCRdb cannot be tested. This sequence originates from a human donor in good health. Some clones in this sample may be carry-over from other donors' samples. The sequencing sample was made of naive CXCR3- CD8+ T cells from blood. Regarding subset: CD45RO-CCR7+CD27+CD95- naive CD8+ T cells lacking CXCR3 (TNR3-). The CDR3: CSVESGTGVPYYGYTF.